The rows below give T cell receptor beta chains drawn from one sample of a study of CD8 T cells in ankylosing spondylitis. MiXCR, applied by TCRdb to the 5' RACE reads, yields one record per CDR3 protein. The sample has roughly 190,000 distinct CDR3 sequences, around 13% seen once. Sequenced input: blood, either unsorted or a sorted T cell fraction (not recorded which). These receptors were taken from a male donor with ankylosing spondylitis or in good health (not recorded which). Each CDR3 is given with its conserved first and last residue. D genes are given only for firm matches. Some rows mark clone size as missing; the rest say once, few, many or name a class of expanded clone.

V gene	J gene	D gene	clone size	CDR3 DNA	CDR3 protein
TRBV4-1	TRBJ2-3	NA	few	TGCGCCAGCAGCCGCAGCCGGGACTCAGGGGATACGCAGTATTTT	CASSRSRDSGDTQYF
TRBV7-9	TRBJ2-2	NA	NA	TGTGCCAGCAGCCGGGACTGGAACACCGGGGAGCTGTTTTTT	CASSRDWNTGELFF
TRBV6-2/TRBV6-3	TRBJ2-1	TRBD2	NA	TGTGCCAGCAGTTACGGTAGCGGGTGGCTGGGGAATGAGCAGTTCTTC	CASSYGSGWLGNEQFF
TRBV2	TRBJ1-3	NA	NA	TGTGCCAGCAGTGAGGTACTCACGCGGAGCTCTGGAAACACCATATATTTT	CASSEVLTRSSGNTIYF
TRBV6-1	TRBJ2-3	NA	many	TGTGCCAGCAGGACACCAACGGGAGAGTTCACAGATACGCAGTATTTT	CASRTPTGEFTDTQYF
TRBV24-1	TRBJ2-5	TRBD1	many	TGTGCCACCAGTGACACAGGGGGCCAGACCCAGTACTTC	CATSDTGGQTQYF
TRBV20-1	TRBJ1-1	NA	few	TGCAGTGCTAGAGATACAGAACGTGGGAACACTGAAGCTTTCTTT	CSARDTERGNTEAFF
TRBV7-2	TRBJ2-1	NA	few	TGTGCCAGCAGCTTAGCGCAGGGACAACCCTACAATGAGCAGTTCTTC	CASSLAQGQPYNEQFF
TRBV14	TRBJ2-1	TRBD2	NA	TGTGCCAGCAGCCGACGGACTAGCGGGAGGGGGGAGCAGTTCTTC	CASSRRTSGRGEQFF
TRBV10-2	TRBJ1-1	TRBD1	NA	TGCGCCAGCAGTGTTCCGGGACAGGGGGCGGGGAACACTGAAGCTTTCTTT	CASSVPGQGAGNTEAFF
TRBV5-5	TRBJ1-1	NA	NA	TGTGCCAGCAGCTTGGGGGTGACCTCTGAAGCTTTCTTT	CASSLGVTSEAFF
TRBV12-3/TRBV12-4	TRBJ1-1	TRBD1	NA	TGTGCCAGCAGTCATATTACAGGGGTTCCTGAAGCTTTCTTT	CASSHITGVPEAFF
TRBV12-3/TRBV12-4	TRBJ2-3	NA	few	TGTGCCAGCAACTCTTTTGGCGGGGGCCCCACAGATACGCAGTATTTT	CASNSFGGGPTDTQYF
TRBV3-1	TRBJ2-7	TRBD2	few	TGTGCCAGCAGCGAGGGACTAGCGGTTAGCTCCTACGAGCAGTACTTC	CASSEGLAVSSYEQYF
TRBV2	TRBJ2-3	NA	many	TGTGCCAGCAGTGCGGAGCGGTACACAGATACGCAGTATTTT	CASSAERYTDTQYF
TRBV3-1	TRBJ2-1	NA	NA	TGTGCCAGCAGCCAAGGTTTGGAGGGGCTGAATGAGCAGTTCTTC	CASSQGLEGLNEQFF